The rows below give T cell receptor beta chains drawn from one sample of a study of T cells after yellow fever vaccination. TCRdb analysed the 5' RACE reads with MiXCR anew, one entry per CDR3 protein. The data hold 200,000 to 300,000 distinct CDR3 sequences, with roughly 13% observed a single time. Source: CD4+ T cells sorted from PBMCs, taken 45 days after the yellow fever booster vaccination. The receptors come from a man aged 25-40 years who received the YFV17D yellow fever vaccine. The CDR3 runs from the conserved cysteine through the conserved F or W. The order of the fields is J gene, D gene, V gene, clone size, CDR3 protein, CDR3 DNA. The D gene is left open where the match is weak. Not every row has a clone size; where given, it reads once, few, many or a size class.

J: TRBJ2-1; D: TRBD2; V: TRBV14; size: .; CDR3: CASSRRLASAYNEQFF; DNA: TGTGCCAGCAGCCGACGACTAGCGTCTGCCTACAATGAGCAGTTCTTC
J: TRBJ1-1; D: TRBD1; V: TRBV10-3; size: .; CDR3: CAIRAGQENTEAFF; DNA: TGTGCCATCAGGGCGGGACAGGAGAACACTGAAGCTTTCTTT
J: TRBJ1-2; D: .; V: TRBV24-1; size: few; CDR3: CATSLGPMDGYTF; DNA: TGTGCCACCAGTCTGGGGCCGATGGATGGCTACACCTTC
J: TRBJ2-5; D: .; V: TRBV25-1; size: few; CDR3: CASSEGRSALVETQYF; DNA: TGTGCCAGCAGTGAAGGCCGGAGCGCTCTAGTGGAGACCCAGTACTTC
J: TRBJ1-5; D: .; V: TRBV20-1; size: few; CDR3: CSAGTGKNQPQHF; DNA: TGCAGTGCTGGAACCGGGAAAAATCAGCCCCAGCATTTT
J: TRBJ2-2; D: .; V: TRBV7-2; size: .; CDR3: CASSLVLEAGELFF; DNA: TGTGCCAGCAGCTTAGTCCTCGAAGCCGGGGAGCTGTTTTTT
J: TRBJ2-7; D: TRBD2; V: TRBV7-2; size: few; CDR3: CASSLAWGREVYEQYF; DNA: TGTGCCAGCAGCTTAGCGTGGGGGCGGGAGGTCTACGAGCAGTACTTC
J: TRBJ2-3; D: .; V: TRBV20-1; size: few; CDR3: CSARGGLLASDTQYF; DNA: TGCAGTGCTAGAGGAGGACTACTCGCCTCGGATACGCAGTATTTT
J: TRBJ2-7; D: TRBD1; V: TRBV15; size: .; CDR3: CATSRRGQGSEQYF; DNA: TGTGCCACCAGCCGGAGGGGACAGGGGTCCGAGCAGTACTTC
J: TRBJ2-3; D: .; V: TRBV20-1; size: few; CDR3: CSAASGTDTQYF; DNA: TGCAGTGCCGCTAGCGGCACAGATACGCAGTATTTT
J: TRBJ2-4; D: TRBD1; V: TRBV25-1; size: .; CDR3: CASGPMPGQGMSDIQYF; DNA: TGTGCCAGCGGCCCGATGCCGGGACAGGGGATGTCAGACATTCAGTACTTC
J: TRBJ2-3; D: TRBD2; V: TRBV20-1; size: few; CDR3: CSVSSGQTDTQYF; DNA: TGCAGTGTCTCTAGCGGGCAGACAGATACGCAGTATTTT
J: TRBJ2-7; D: .; V: TRBV20-1; size: few; CDR3: CSGSGLLYEQYF; DNA: TGCAGTGGGTCGGGACTCCTGTACGAGCAGTACTTC
J: TRBJ2-1; D: TRBD2; V: TRBV7-2; size: .; CDR3: CASNPLGGAVYNEQFF; DNA: TGTGCCAGCAACCCCCTCGGGGGGGCCGTCTACAATGAGCAGTTCTTC
J: TRBJ2-5; D: .; V: TRBV9; size: many; CDR3: CASSVGPTGETQYF; DNA: TGTGCCAGCAGCGTAGGGCCCACTGGGGAGACCCAGTACTTC
J: TRBJ2-1; D: .; V: TRBV27; size: .; CDR3: CASSFGGRGLPYEQFF; DNA: TGTGCCAGCAGTTTCGGGGGCCGGGGTCTTCCTTATGAGCAGTTCTTC